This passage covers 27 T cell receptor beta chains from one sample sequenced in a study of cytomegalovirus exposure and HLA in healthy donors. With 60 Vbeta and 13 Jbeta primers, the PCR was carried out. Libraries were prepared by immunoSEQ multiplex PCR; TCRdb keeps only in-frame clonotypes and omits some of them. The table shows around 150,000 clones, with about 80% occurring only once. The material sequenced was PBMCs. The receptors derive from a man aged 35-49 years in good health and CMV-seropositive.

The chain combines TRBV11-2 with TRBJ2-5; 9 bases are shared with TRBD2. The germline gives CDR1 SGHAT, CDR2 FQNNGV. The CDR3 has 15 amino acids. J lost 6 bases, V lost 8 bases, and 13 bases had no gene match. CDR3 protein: CASQRSVAGVKTQYF. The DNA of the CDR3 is TGTGCCAGCCAAAGATCAGTAGCGGGAGTAAAGACCCAGTACTTC. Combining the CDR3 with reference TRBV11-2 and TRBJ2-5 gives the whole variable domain EAGVAQSPRYKIIEKRQSVAFWCNPISGHATLYWYQQILGQGPKLLIQFQNNGVVDDSQLPKDRFSAERLKGVDSTLKIQPAKLEDSAVYLCASQRSVAGVKTQYFGPGTRLLVL.

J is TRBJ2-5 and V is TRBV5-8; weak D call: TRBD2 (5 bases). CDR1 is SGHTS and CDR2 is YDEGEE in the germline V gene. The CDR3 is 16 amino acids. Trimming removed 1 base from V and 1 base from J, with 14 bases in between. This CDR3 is CASSLNGGSGQETQYF. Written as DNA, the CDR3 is TGTGCCAGCAGCTTGAACGGAGGCTCGGGCCAAGAGACCCAGTACTTC.

CDR3 bases: TGCGCCAGCAGCTCGGTTGCGGGATCCAGCTCCTACGAGCAGTACTTC. It translates to CASSSVAGSSSYEQYF. The chain joins TRBV5-1 to TRBJ2-5; a possible D gene is TRBD2 (6 bases). The DNA end favors TRBJ2-7, so the J call may be wrong. Germline V gene lookup returns CDR1 SGHRS and CDR2 YFSETQ. The CDR3 has 16 residues.

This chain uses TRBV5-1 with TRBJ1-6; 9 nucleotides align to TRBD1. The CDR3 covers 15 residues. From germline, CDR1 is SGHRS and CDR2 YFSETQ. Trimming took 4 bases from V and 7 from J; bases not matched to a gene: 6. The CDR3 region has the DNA TGCGCCAGCAGCCCTCGACAGGGGGACAATTCACCCCTCCACTTT. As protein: CASSPRQGDNSPLHF.

The CDR3 reads CAWFSAPEAFF. The CDR3 DNA is TGTGCCTGGTTTAGCGCCCCTGAAGCTTTCTTT. The chain links TRBV30 to TRBJ1-1; D remains unclear. The length of the CDR3 is 11 residues. With 5 bases removed from V and 6 bases from J, the gap between germline ends came to 10 bases. Germline-derived CDR1 and CDR2 are GTSNPN and SVGIG (reference sequence).

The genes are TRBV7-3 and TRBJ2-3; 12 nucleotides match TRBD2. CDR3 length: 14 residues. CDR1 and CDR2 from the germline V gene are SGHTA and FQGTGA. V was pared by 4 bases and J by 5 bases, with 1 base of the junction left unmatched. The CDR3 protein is CASSSGLAGDTQYF. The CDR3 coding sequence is TGTGCCAGCAGCTCGGGACTAGCGGGAGATACGCAGTATTTT.

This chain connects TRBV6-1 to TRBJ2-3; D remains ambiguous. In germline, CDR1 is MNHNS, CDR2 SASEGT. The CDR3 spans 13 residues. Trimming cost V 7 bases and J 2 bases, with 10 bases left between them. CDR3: CASKAGYTDTQYF. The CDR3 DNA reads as TGTGCCAGCAAAGCAGGCTACACAGATACGCAGTATTTT.

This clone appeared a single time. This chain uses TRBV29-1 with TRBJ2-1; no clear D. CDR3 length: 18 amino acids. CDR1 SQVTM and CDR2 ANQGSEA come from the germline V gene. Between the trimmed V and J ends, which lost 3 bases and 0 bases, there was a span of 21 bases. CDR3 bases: TGCAGCGTTGACGGAGACGGCCTCCGAAAGAGCTCCTACAATGAGCAGTTCTTC. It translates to CSVDGDGLRKSSYNEQFF.

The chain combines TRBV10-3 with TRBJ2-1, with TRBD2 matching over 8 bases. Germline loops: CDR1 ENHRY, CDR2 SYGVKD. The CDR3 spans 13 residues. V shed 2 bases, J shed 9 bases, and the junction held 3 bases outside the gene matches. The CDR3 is CAISEGRGAEQFF. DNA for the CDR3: TGTGCCATCAGTGAGGGGCGGGGGGCTGAGCAGTTCTTC.

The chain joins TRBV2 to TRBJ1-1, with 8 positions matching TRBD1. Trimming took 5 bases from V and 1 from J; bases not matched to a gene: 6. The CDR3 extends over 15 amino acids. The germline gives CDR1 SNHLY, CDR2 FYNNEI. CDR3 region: CASSTGQVSNTEAFF. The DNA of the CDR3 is TGTGCCAGCAGTACGGGACAGGTCTCGAACACTGAAGCTTTCTTT.

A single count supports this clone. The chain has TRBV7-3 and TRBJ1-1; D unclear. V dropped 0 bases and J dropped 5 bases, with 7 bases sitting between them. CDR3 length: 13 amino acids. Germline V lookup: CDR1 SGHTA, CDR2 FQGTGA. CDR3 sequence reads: CASSLTPGTEAFF. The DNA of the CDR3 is TGTGCCAGCAGCTTAACGCCGGGAACTGAAGCTTTCTTT.

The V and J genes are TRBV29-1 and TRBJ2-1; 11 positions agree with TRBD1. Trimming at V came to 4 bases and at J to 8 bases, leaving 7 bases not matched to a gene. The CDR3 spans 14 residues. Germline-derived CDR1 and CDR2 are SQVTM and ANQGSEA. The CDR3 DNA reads TGCAGCGTTGGAGGGGACAGGGGGTCCGATGAGCAGTTCTTC. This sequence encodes CSVGGDRGSDEQFF.

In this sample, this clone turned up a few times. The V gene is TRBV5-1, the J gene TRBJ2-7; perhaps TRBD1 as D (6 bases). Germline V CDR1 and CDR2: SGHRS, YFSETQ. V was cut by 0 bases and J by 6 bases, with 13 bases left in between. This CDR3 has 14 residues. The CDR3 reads CASSLDRAGGEQYF. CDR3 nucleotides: TGCGCCAGCAGCTTGGACAGGGCTGGGGGCGAGCAGTACTTC.

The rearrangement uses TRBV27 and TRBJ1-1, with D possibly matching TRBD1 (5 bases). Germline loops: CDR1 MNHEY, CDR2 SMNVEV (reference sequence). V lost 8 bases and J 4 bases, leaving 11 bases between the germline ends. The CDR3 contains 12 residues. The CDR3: CASFAGGTEAFF. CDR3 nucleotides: TGTGCCAGCTTCGCGGGGGGCACTGAAGCTTTCTTT.

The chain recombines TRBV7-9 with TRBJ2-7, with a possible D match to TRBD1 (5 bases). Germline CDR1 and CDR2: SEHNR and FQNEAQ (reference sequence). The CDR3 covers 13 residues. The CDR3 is CSAQGVSPGEQYF. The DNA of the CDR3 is TGTTCCGCCCAGGGTGTTAGTCCAGGCGAGCAGTACTTC.

The CDR3 sequence is CASSLMVQTGGSYEQYF. The CDR3 DNA sequence: TGTGCCAGCAGCTTGATGGTTCAGACGGGGGGATCCTACGAGCAGTACTTC. This chain uses TRBV5-8 with TRBJ2-7, with 7 nucleotides matching TRBD2. CDR3 length: 17 residues. CDR1 and CDR2 from the germline V gene are SGHTS and YDEGEE. The V gene end was trimmed by 1 base and the J gene end by 1 base; junction bases not matched to a gene: 11.

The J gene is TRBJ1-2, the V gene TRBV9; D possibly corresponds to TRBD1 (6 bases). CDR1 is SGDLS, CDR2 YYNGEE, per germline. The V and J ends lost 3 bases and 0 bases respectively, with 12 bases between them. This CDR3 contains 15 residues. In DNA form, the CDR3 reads TGTGCCAGCAGCGGCCGGGACACGTCTAACTATGGCTACACCTTC. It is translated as CASSGRDTSNYGYTF.

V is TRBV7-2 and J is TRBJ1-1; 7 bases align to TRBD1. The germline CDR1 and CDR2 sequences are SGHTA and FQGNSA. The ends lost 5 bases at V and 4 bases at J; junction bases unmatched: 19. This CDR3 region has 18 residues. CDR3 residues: CASSRTPRDRRHPTEAFF. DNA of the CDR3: TGTGCCAGCAGCCGTACGCCTCGGGACAGAAGGCATCCCACTGAAGCTTTCTTT.

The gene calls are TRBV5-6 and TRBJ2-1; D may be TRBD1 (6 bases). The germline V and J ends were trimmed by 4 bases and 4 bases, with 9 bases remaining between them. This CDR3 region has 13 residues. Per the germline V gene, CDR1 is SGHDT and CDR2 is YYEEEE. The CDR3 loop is CASSPDRYNEQFF. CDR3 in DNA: TGTGCCAGCAGCCCCGACAGGTACAATGAGCAGTTCTTC.

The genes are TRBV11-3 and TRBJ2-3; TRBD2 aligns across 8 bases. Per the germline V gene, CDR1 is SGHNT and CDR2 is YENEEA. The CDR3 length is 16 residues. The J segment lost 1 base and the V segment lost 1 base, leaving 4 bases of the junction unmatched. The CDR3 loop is CASSLGAGVGTDTQYF. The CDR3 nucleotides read TGTGCCAGCAGCTTAGGAGCGGGGGTCGGCACAGATACGCAGTATTTT.

CDR3 region: CASSRTSRGYEQYF. CDR3 coding DNA: TGCGCCAGCAGTCGGACTTCTCGCGGCTACGAGCAGTACTTC. The V call is TRBV10-2, the J call TRBJ2-5; TRBD2 is a possible D gene (5 bases). Judging by the DNA end, TRBJ2-7 fits better; the J call may be wrong. This CDR3 has 14 amino acids. Germline CDR1 and CDR2: WSHSY and SAAADI.

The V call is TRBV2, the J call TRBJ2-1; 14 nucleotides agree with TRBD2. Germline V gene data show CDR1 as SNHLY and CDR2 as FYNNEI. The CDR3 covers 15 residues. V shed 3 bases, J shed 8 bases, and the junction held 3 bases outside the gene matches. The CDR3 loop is CASSEGLAGVDEQFF. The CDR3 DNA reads TGTGCCAGCAGTGAGGGACTAGCGGGAGTTGATGAGCAGTTCTTC.

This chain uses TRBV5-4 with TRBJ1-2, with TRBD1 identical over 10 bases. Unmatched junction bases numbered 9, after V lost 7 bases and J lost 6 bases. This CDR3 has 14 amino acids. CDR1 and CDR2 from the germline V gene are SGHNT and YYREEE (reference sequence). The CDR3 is CASRRQGAPHGYTF. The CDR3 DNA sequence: TGTGCCAGCCGACGACAGGGGGCGCCTCATGGCTACACCTTC.

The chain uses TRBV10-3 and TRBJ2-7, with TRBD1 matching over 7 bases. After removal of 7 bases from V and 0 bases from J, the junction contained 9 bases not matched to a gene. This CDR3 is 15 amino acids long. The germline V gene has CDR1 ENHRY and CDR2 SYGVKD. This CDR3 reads CAIKPGQVFSYEQYF. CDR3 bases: TGTGCCATCAAACCAGGACAGGTCTTCTCCTACGAGCAGTACTTC.

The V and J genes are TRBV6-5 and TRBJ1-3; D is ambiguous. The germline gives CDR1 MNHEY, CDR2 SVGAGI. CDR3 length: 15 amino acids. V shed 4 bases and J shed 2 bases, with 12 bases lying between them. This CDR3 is CASSLSWQAGNTIYF. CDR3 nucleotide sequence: TGTGCCAGCAGTTTGTCCTGGCAGGCTGGAAACACCATATATTTT.

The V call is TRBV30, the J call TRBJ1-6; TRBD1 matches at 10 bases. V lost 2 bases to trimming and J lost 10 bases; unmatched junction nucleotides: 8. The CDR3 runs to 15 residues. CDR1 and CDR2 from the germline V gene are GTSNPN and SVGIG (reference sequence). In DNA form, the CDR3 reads TGTGCCTGGAGTCCAGGGACAGGGGTTTGGTCACCCCTCCACTTT. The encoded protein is CAWSPGTGVWSPLHF.

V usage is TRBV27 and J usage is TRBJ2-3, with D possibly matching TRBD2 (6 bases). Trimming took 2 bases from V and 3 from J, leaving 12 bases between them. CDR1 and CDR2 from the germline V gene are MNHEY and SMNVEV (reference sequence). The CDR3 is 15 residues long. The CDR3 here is CASSLIVGGTDTQYF. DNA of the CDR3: TGTGCCAGCAGTTTAATCGTGGGAGGAACAGATACGCAGTATTTT.